The source of this T cell receptor beta chain is a study of a mutant IDH1 vaccine in newly diagnosed glioma. Overall study context: The patients were given eight vaccinations, one each in weeks 1, 3, 5, 7, 11, 15, 19 and 23. Sex distribution of treated patients was about 62% male and 37.5% female; mean age was around 42 years. It was radiotherapy, temozolomide, or both that patients received previously, with most receiving both.

TCRdb's table, derived via immunoSEQ multiplex PCR, lists solely in-frame clones and lacks some. The sample consists of 40,000 or so clones, 70% to 80% of them appearing once. As to this clone: Its antigen is as yet unknown.

Study conclusions and caveats: Altogether, about 95% of patients exhibited vaccine-induced immune responses.

Regarding time point: week 5, during vaccination. Vaccination used 300 ug of mutant IDH1 20-mer peptide per dose, with topical imiquimod. This receptor was taken from a man aged 35-49 years with glioma. The source material was PBMCs, sampled from a glioma patient whose treatment included an IDH1 peptide vaccine.

CDR3 region: CASSVGVSYGYTF. DNA for the CDR3: TGTGCCAGCAGTGTGGGGGTCAGCTATGGCTACACCTTC. J is TRBJ1-2 and V is TRBV6-1, with TRBD1 as a possible D gene (5 bases). Trimming took off 4 bases at V and 4 bases at J, with 10 bases between the two ends. Germline CDR1 MNHNS, CDR2 SASEGT. This CDR3 is 13 amino acids long.